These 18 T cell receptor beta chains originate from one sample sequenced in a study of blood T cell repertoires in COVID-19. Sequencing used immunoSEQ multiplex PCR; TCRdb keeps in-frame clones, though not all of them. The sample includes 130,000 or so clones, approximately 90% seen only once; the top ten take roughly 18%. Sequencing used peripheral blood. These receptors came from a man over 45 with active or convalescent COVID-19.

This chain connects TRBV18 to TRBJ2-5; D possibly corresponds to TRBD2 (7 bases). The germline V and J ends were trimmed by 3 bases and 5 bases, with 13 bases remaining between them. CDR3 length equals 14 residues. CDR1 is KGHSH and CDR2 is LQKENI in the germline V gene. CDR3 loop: CASSPAGARETQYF. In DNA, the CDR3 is TGTGCCAGCTCACCTGCGGGGGCTCGGGAGACCCAGTACTTC.

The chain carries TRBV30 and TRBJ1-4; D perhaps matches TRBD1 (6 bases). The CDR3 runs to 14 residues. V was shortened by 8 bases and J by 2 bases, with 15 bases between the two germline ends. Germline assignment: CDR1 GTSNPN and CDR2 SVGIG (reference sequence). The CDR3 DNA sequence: TGTGCCGGCACACAGGGAGGGACTAATGAAAAACTGTTTTTT. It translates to CAGTQGGTNEKLFF.

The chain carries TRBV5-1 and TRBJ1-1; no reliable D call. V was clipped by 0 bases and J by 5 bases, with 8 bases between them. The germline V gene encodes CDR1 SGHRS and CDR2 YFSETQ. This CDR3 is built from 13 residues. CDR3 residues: CASSLAEVTEAFF. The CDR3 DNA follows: TGCGCCAGCAGCTTGGCCGAGGTTACTGAAGCTTTCTTT.

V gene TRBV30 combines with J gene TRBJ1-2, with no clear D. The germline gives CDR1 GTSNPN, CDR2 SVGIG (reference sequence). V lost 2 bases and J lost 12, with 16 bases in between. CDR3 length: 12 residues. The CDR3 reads CAWSLGGPGDTF. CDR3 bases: TGTGCCTGGAGTCTCGGTGGGCCCGGCGACACCTTC.

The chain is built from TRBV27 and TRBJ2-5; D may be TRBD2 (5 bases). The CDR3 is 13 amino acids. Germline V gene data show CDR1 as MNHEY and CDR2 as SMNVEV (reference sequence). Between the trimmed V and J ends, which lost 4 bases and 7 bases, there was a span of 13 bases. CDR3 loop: CASSWGVDGTQYF. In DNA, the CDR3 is TGTGCCAGCAGTTGGGGAGTTGACGGGACCCAGTACTTC.

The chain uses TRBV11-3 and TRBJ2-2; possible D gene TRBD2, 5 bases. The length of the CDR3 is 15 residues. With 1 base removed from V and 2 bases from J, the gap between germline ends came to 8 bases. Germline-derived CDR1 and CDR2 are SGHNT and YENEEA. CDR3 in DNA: TGTGCCAGCAGCTTAGTCCGGGGTAACACCGGGGAGCTGTTTTTT. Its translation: CASSLVRGNTGELFF.

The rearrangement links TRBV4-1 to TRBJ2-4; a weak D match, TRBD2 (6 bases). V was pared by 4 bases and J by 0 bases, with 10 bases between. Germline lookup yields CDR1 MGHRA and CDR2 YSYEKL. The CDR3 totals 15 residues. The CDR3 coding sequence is TGCGCCAGCAGCCGCGGGACGCTAGCCAAAAACATTCAGTACTTC. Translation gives CASSRGTLAKNIQYF.

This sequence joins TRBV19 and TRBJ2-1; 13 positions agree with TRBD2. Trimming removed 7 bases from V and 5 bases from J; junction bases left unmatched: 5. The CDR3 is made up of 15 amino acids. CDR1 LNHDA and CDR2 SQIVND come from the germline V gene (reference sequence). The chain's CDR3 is CASTTLAGGDNEQFF. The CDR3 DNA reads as TGTGCCAGTACCACACTAGCGGGAGGGGACAATGAGCAGTTCTTC.

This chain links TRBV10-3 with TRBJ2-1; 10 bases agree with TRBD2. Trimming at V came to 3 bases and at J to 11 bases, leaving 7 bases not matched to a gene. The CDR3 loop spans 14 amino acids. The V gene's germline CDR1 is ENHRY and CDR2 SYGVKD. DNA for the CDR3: TGTGCCATCAGTGAAATAGCGGGGGGTTACAAGCAGTTCTTC. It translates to CAISEIAGGYKQFF.

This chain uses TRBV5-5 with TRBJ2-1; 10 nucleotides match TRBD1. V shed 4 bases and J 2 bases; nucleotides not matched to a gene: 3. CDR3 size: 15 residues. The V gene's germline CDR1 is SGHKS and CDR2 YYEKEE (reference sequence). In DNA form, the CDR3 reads TGTGCCAGCAGCGGGGGGACAGGGGCCTACAATGAGCAGTTCTTC. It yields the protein CASSGGTGAYNEQFF.

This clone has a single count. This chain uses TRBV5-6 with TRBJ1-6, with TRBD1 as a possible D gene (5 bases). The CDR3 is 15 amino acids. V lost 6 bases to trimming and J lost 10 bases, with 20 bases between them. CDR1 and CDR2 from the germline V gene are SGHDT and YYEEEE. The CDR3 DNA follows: TGTGCCAGCAACAAACTAGCGCAGGGCGGATCACCCCTCCACTTT. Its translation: CASNKLAQGGSPLHF.

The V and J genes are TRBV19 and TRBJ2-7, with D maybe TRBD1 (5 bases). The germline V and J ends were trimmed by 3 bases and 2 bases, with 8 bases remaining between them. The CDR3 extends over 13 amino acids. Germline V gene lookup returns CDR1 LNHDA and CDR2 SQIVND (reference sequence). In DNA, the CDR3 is TGTGCCAGTAGTATGCACAGGACCTACGAGCAGTACTTC. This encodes CASSMHRTYEQYF.

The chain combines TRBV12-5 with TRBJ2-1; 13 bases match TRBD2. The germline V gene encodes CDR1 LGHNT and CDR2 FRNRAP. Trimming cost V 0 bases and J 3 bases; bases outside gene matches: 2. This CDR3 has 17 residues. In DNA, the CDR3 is TGTGCTAGTGGTTTGGTGACTAGCGGGAGGATCTACAATGAGCAGTTCTTC. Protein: CASGLVTSGRIYNEQFF.

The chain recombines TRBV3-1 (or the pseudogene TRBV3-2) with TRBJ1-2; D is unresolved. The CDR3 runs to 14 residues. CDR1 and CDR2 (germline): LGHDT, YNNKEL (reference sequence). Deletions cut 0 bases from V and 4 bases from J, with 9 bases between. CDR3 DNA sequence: TGTGCCAGCAGCCAAGAGAACACAATCTATGGCTACACCTTC. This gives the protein CASSQENTIYGYTF.

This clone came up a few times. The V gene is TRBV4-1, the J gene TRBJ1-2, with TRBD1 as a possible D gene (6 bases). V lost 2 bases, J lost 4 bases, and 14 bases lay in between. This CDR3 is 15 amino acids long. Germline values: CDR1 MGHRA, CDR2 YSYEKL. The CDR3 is CASSQSRGYGYGYTF. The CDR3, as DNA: TGCGCCAGCAGCCAAAGCAGGGGCTACGGCTATGGCTACACCTTC.

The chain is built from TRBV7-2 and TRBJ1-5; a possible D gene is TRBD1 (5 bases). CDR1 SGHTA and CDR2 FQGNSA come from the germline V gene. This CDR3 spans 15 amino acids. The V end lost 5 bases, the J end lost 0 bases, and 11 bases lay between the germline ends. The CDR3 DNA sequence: TGTGCCAGCAGCCTGGGGGGAACTAGCAATCAGCCCCAGCATTTT. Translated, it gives CASSLGGTSNQPQHF.

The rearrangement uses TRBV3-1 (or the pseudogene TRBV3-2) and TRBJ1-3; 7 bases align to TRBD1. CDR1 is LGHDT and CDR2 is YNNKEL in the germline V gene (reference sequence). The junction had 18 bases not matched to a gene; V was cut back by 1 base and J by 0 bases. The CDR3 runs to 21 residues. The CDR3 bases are TGTGCCAGCAGCCAAGTCTACCCGGGACAGCTTCCTCTAAGCTCTGGAAACACCATATATTTT. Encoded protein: CASSQVYPGQLPLSSGNTIYF.

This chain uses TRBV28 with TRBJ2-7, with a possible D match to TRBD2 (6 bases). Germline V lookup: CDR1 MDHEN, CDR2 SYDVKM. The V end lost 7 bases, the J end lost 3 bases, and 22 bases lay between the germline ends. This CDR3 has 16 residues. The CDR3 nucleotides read TGTGCCAGCATGGGGAGGCCCCTCACGCCCGACTACGAGCAGTACTTC. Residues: CASMGRPLTPDYEQYF.